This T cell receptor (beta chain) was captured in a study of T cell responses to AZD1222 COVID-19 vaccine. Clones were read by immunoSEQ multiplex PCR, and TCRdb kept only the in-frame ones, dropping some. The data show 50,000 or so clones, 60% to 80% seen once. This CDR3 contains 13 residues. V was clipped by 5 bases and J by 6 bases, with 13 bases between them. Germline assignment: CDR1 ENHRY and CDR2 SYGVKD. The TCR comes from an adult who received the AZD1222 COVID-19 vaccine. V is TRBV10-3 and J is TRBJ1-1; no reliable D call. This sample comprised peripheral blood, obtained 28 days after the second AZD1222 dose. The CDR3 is CAISSIGLAEAFF. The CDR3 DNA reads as TGTGCCATCAGTTCCATTGGTCTGGCTGAAGCTTTCTTT.